A single sample is the source of the 14 T cell receptor beta chains below, sequenced in a study of lymphopenia after photon versus proton radiotherapy. The data were produced by immunoSEQ multiplex PCR, yet TCRdb's version contains in-frame clones alone and is incomplete. The sample carries around 70,000 clones, roughly 88% recorded once. This specimen consisted of peripheral blood, obtained from a patient treated with photon-based radiotherapy. These TCRs come from a woman aged 65 to 85 with pancreatic cancer.

The chain employs TRBV9 and TRBJ2-1; D not resolved. Trimming removed 4 bases from V and 6 bases from J, with 17 bases in between. Germline V gene data show CDR1 as SGDLS and CDR2 as YYNGEE. The CDR3 covers 15 residues. CDR3 nucleotide sequence: TGTGCCAGCAGCCCTCGGTTCACCCGACTCAATGAGCAGTTCTTC. It translates to CASSPRFTRLNEQFF.

The chain combines TRBV19 with TRBJ1-3; D not certain. Germline assignment: CDR1 LNHDA and CDR2 SQIVND (reference sequence). Trimming pared 8 bases from V and 1 base from J, leaving 12 bases between. There are 14 residues in the CDR3. Here the CDR3 reads CASSSDPSGNTIYF. The CDR3 bases are TGTGCCAGTTCTTCGGATCCGTCTGGAAACACCATATATTTT. The entire variable domain, with the rest obtained from reference TRBV19 and TRBJ1-3, is as follows: DGGITQSPKYLFRKEGQNVTLSCEQNLNHDAMYWYRQDPGQGLRLIYYSQIVNDFQKGDIAEGYSVSREKKESFPLTVTSAQKNPTAFYLCASSSDPSGNTIYFGEGSWLTVV.

This chain links TRBV7-9 with TRBJ1-1; the D is unclear. The germline V gene has CDR1 SEHNR and CDR2 FQNEAQ (reference sequence). The germline V and J ends were trimmed by 1 base and 10 bases, with 13 bases remaining between them. This CDR3 has 13 residues. The CDR3 loop reads CASSLEAGGGAFF. The CDR3 DNA sequence: TGTGCCAGCAGCTTAGAGGCAGGAGGTGGAGCTTTCTTT.

This rearrangement joins TRBV6-5 to TRBJ1-2; no definite D call. CDR3 length equals 13 residues. Germline V CDR1 and CDR2: MNHEY, SVGAGI. V lost 10 bases and J lost 0, with 12 bases in between. The chain's CDR3 is CAIKGPTNYGYTF. CDR3 nucleotides: TGTGCCATCAAAGGACCAACTAACTATGGCTACACCTTC.

This sequence joins TRBV18 and TRBJ2-3; a possible D gene is TRBD2 (6 bases). The V and J ends lost 3 bases and 0 bases respectively, with 10 bases between them. Per germline, CDR1 KGHSH and CDR2 LQKENI. The CDR3 has 15 amino acids. CDR3: CASSPGGESTDTQYF. The CDR3 region has the DNA TGTGCCAGCTCACCCGGAGGGGAAAGCACAGATACGCAGTATTTT.

The gene calls are TRBV7-2 and TRBJ2-7; D gene unclear. The CDR3 length is 11 residues. The germline CDR1 and CDR2 sequences are SGHTA and FQGNSA. V lost 5 bases and J lost 4, with 6 bases in between. In nucleotides, the CDR3 is TGTGCCAGCAGCCCAGAGTACGAGCAGTACTTC. It is translated as CASSPEYEQYF.

The chain couples TRBV25-1 to TRBJ1-4, with a possible D match to TRBD1 (6 bases). Trimming took 6 bases from V and 8 from J, leaving 13 bases between them. Germline values: CDR1 MGHDK, CDR2 SYGVNS. The CDR3 extends over 13 amino acids. CDR3 amino acids: CASSPTGREKLFF. DNA of the CDR3: TGTGCCAGCAGCCCCACAGGGCGGGAAAAACTGTTTTTT.

Remarks on this clone: The junction does not match germline at one end; this may be a read error. The chain uses TRBV23-1 and TRBJ2-1; possibly TRBD1 for D (5 bases). TRBV23-1 is placed among ORFs of uncertain function. This CDR3 spans 14 amino acids. CDR3 bases: TGCGCCAGCGGTCAGGGCGGATATTACAATGAGCAGTTCTTC. Translating it yields CASGQGGYYNEQFF.

As for this clone: A read error may account for a junction end that differs from germline. The V and J genes are TRBV11-3 and TRBJ2-1, with unresolved D. The CDR3 has 13 residues. Per germline, CDR1 SGHNT and CDR2 YENEEA. CDR3 sequence reads: CASSFSSDNEQFF. Written as DNA, the CDR3 is TGTGCCAGCAGCTTTTCCTCCGACAATGAGCAGTTCTTC.

The chain employs TRBV28 and TRBJ1-1; D is possibly TRBD1 (6 bases). Germline V gene data show CDR1 as MDHEN and CDR2 as SYDVKM. This CDR3 comprises 16 residues. V was pared by 5 bases and J by 0 bases, with 16 bases between. CDR3 loop: CASSPQGTAMNTEAFF. The DNA for the CDR3 is TGTGCCAGCAGTCCACAGGGTACGGCTATGAACACTGAAGCTTTCTTT.

The chain uses TRBV19 and TRBJ1-2; TRBD1 agrees at 9 bases. J was trimmed by 4 bases and V by 7 bases; bases with no gene match: 16. The germline CDR1 and CDR2 sequences are LNHDA and SQIVND (reference sequence). The CDR3 contains 17 residues. This CDR3 is CASIPISSGTGIYGYTF. The CDR3 DNA is TGTGCCAGTATCCCCATTTCTTCCGGGACAGGGATCTATGGCTACACCTTC.

The rearrangement joins TRBV19 to TRBJ1-2; TRBD1 agrees at 7 bases. This CDR3 comprises 14 residues. Trimming took 5 bases from V and 2 from J; bases not matched to a gene: 5. Germline lookup yields CDR1 LNHDA and CDR2 SQIVND (reference sequence). This chain's CDR3 is CASSPGTENYGYTF. The CDR3 DNA reads as TGTGCCAGTAGTCCCGGGACAGAGAACTATGGCTACACCTTC.

This chain uses TRBV11-2 with TRBJ2-5; D gene unclear. Germline V CDR1 and CDR2: SGHAT, FQNNGV. The CDR3 has 13 amino acids. V was trimmed by 3 bases and J by 5 bases, leaving 10 bases between them. The CDR3 nucleotides read TGTGCCAGCAGCTTGGACCTCTGGGAGACCCAGTACTTC. Encoded protein: CASSLDLWETQYF.

J is TRBJ1-1 and V is TRBV28; possible D gene TRBD1, 6 bases. V lost 7 bases and J 1 base, leaving 16 bases between the germline ends. The length of the CDR3 is 15 residues. Germline lookup yields CDR1 MDHEN and CDR2 SYDVKM. The CDR3 is CASTGRTGWNTEAFF. As DNA, the CDR3 is TGTGCCAGCACCGGACGCACAGGGTGGAACACTGAAGCTTTCTTT.